This TCR beta chain was recorded in a study of blood T cells in healthy people across ages. Remarks on this clonotype: Its antigen is not identified. Possible read error: a much larger clone is one base away.

Findings of the study overall: Measured against age, TCR beta diversity per million T cells decreased in a roughly linear manner. The long-lived group displayed more naive CD4+ cells, plus higher diversity, than the aged donors did.

Aged roughly 6 to 100, donors were systemically healthy Caucasians from Russia. For the second PCR, which ran for roughly 6 to 11 cycles, a sample-barcoded 5' primer and a J-beta primer mix were used. TCRdb fed the 5' RACE reads into MiXCR, producing one record per CDR3 protein. The sample lists about a million distinct CDR3 sequences, roughly two fifths seen once, with 10% to 15% in the top ten. The clonotype was recovered from a man aged 18-30 years in good health. Source material: blood.

The CDR3 sequence: CASSQVRGTNCGYTF. CDR3 sequence (DNA): TGCGCCAGCAGCCAAGTACGGGGAACTAACTGTGGCTACACCTTC. This sequence joins TRBV4-3 and TRBJ1-2, with D uncertain. Germline CDR1 reads LGHNA; CDR2 reads YSLEER. CDR3 length: 15 amino acids.